This T cell receptor (beta chain) was recorded in a study of beta chain features in type 1 diabetes. Turning to the study itself: Sorted cells examined across all samples numbered 107,917,701. Notes on the study in general: Among all four CD4+ subsets, Type 1 diabetes patients had TCRB CDR3s that were moderately but significantly shorter.

Naive, central memory, regulatory and stem cell-like memory cells within the CD4+ compartment were sorted using CD45RO/CCR7/CD25/CD127/CD95/CD27. Expressed TCRB transcripts were sequenced after all isolated RNA was converted to cDNA. Clones were read by immunoSEQ multiplex PCR, and TCRdb kept only the in-frame ones, dropping some. This sample carries about 260,000 clones, 24% of them seen once, and the ten largest clones take 0.012%. V lost 4 bases, J lost 5 bases, and 6 bases stayed unmatched. The CDR3 has 15 residues. CDR1 SGDLS and CDR2 YYNGEE come from the germline V gene. On this clone itself: Its antigen is currently unknown.

The clonotype originates from a woman in her twenties or thirties with type 1 diabetes. The sample was naive CD4+ T cells from blood. This chain uses TRBV9 with TRBJ2-1; 10 bases are shared with TRBD2. The CDR3 coding sequence is TGTGCCAGCAGCATGACTAGCGGGCTTCACAATGAGCAGTTCTTC. This sequence encodes CASSMTSGLHNEQFF.